This paragraph covers one T cell receptor (beta chain) sequence. Its antigen is as yet unknown. Trimming at V came to 7 bases and at J to 1 base, leaving 9 bases not matched to a gene. Germline CDR1 MDHEN, CDR2 SYDVKM. The CDR3 is 16 amino acids. This entry comes from a study of shared clonotypes between healthy human individuals. When replicate PCRs were run on sorted subsets, they used around 200 ng DNA, about 31,000 T cell genomes. The table came from immunoSEQ multiplex PCR; TCRdb's copy has only in-frame clones and leaves some out. The table lists under 1,100,000 clones, around 82% of them singletons. Overall study findings and caveats: Of the naive CD4 clonotypes, roughly 5.5% were shared across several donors.

The sequence came from a young man in good health. Some clones in this sample may be carry-over from other donors' samples. The V call is TRBV28, the J call TRBJ2-3; 9 positions agree with TRBD1. The specimen was memory CD4+ T cells from PBMCs. Sample subset: CD45RA-negative fraction. CDR3 region: CASKGFGDRGTDTQYF. DNA for the CDR3: TGTGCCAGCAAAGGGTTTGGGGACAGGGGCACAGATACGCAGTATTTT. Based on the CDR3 plus reference TRBV28 and TRBJ2-3, the full variable domain is DVKVTQSSRYLVKRTGEKVFLECVQDMDHENMFWYRQDPGLGLRLIYFSYDVKMKEKGDIPEGYSVSREKKERFSLILESASTNQTSMYLCASKGFGDRGTDTQYFGPGTRLTVL.